This TCR beta chain was obtained from a study of shared clonotypes between healthy human individuals. Study background: Donors were two women and a few men aged 18 to 49.

CDR3 length equals 12 residues. In germline, CDR1 is ENHRY, CDR2 SYGVKD. Trimming cost V 10 bases and J 2 bases, with 11 bases left between them. Donors, healthy HIV-negative adults, lacked recent acute infections or vaccinations. Here immunoSEQ multiplex PCR was the method, and the copy in TCRdb shows in-frame clones only, minus some. This repertoire shows around 1,100,000 clones, roughly 80% found once; its top ten account for 0.89%. The sample taken for sequencing was memory CD4+ T cells from PBMCs. Subset: CD45RA-negative fraction. The V gene is TRBV10-3, the J gene TRBJ1-2; D possibly corresponds to TRBD1 (5 bases). This TCR came from a man younger than 30 in good health. Some clones in this sample may be carry-over from other donors' samples. CDR3 DNA: TGTGCCACCCACGGGGGGAACTATGGCTACACCTTC. Its translation is CATHGGNYGYTF.